This TCR beta chain appears in the sequencing data of a study of T-cell memory formation after mild COVID-19. The CDR3 totals 19 residues. Trimming took 1 base from V and 0 from J; bases not matched to a gene: 11. The germline V gene has CDR1 SGHTA and CDR2 FQGNSA. Study-wide findings and caveats: Certain responding clones were present in pre-infection memory, suggesting participation of cross-reactive memory.

TCRdb re-derived calls from the 5' RACE reads in MiXCR, one entry per CDR3 protein. The sample has some 200,000 distinct CDR3 sequences, around 21% seen once. This clonotype was recorded a few times. Its antigen is still unknown. The specimen was PBMCs or a T cell subset sorted from them (not recorded which). V usage is TRBV7-2 and J usage is TRBJ2-7, with 11 nucleotides matching TRBD2. The source of this sequence is an adult woman who had mild COVID-19 (a few samples of this study predate the infection). Cell type and time point are not known. The DNA of the CDR3 is TGTGCCAGCAGCTTAGGGTCGGGACTAGCGGTATTCAGCTCCTACGAGCAGTACTTC. This codes for CASSLGSGLAVFSSYEQYF. The complete variable domain, with remaining parts taken from reference TRBV7-2 and TRBJ2-7, reads GAGVSQSPSNKVTEKGKDVELRCDPISGHTALYWYRQSLGQGLEFLIYFQGNSAPDKSGLPSDRFSAERTGGSVSTLTIQRTQQEDSAVYLCASSLGSGLAVFSSYEQYFGPGTRLTVT.